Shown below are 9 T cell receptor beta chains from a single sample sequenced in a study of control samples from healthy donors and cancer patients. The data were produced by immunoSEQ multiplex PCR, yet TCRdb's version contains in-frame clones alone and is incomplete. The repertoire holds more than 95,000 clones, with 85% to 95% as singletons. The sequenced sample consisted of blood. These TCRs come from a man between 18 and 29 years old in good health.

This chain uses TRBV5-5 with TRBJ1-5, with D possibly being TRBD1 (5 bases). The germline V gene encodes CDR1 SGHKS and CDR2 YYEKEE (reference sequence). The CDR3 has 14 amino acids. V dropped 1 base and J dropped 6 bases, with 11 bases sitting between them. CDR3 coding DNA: TGTGCCAGCAGCTTGCATCCAGGGCCTCAGCCCCAGCATTTT. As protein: CASSLHPGPQPQHF.

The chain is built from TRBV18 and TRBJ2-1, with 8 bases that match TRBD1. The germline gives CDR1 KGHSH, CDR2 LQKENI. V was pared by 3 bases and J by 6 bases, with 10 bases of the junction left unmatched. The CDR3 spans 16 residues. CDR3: CASSPETGEAVNEQFF. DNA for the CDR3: TGTGCCAGCTCACCCGAGACAGGGGAGGCTGTCAATGAGCAGTTCTTC. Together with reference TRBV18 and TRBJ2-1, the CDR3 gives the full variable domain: NAGVMQNPRHLVRRRGQEARLRCSPMKGHSHVYWYRQLPEEGLKFMVYLQKENIIDESGMPKERFSAEFPKEGPSILRIQQVVRGDSAAYFCASSPETGEAVNEQFFGPGTRLTVL.

This chain's CDR3 is CSASWQTLHGYTF. The DNA of the CDR3 is TGCAGTGCTAGTTGGCAGACCCTACATGGCTACACCTTC. The genes are TRBV20-1 and TRBJ1-2; no definite D call. Per germline, CDR1 DFQATT and CDR2 SNEGSKA (reference sequence). The CDR3 runs to 13 residues. Trimming removed 3 bases at V and 6 bases at J, with 14 bases between.

The DNA for the CDR3 is TGTGCCAGCAGCGACAGGGGTATCTATGGCTACACCTTC. Protein: CASSDRGIYGYTF. The chain has TRBV2 and TRBJ1-2; 8 positions agree with TRBD1. V was pared by 6 bases and J by 4 bases, with 4 bases of the junction left unmatched. Germline V gives CDR1 SNHLY, CDR2 FYNNEI. CDR3 size: 13 residues.

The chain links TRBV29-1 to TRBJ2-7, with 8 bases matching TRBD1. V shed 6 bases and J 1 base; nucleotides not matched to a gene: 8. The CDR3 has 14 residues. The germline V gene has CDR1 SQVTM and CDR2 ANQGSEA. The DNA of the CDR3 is TGCAGCGTCAAGGACAGGGCCGAATCCTACGAGCAGTACTTC. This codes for CSVKDRAESYEQYF.

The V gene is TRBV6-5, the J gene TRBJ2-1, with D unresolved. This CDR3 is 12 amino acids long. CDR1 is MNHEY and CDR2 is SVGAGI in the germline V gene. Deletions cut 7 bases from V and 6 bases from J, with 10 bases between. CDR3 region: CASNLLGNEQFF. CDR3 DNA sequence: TGTGCCAGCAACCTCCTTGGCAATGAGCAGTTCTTC.

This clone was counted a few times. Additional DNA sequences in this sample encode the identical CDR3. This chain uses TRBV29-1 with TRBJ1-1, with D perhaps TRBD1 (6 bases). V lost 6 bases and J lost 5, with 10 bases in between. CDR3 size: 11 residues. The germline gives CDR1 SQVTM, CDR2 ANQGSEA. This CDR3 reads CSVLTGTEAFF. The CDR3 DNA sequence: TGCAGCGTGCTAACAGGGACTGAAGCTTTCTTT.

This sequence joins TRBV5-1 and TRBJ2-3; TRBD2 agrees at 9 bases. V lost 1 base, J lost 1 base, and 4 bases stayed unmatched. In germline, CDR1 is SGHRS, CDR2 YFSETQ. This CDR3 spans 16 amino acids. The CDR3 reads CASSLSAGGGTDTQYF. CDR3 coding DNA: TGCGCCAGCAGCTTGAGCGCGGGAGGGGGCACAGATACGCAGTATTTT.

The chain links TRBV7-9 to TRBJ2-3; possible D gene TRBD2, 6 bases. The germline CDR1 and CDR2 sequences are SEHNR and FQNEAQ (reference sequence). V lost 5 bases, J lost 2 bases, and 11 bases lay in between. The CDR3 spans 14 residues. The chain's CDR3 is CASSLGGATDTQYF. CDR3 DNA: TGTGCCAGCAGCCTCGGAGGGGCCACAGATACGCAGTATTTT.